This section outlines one T cell receptor beta chain sequence together with its context. Its antigen is as yet unknown. The source of the sample is a study of T cell responses to AZD1222 COVID-19 vaccine. The CDR3 has 15 residues. V shed 5 bases and J shed 0 bases, with 14 bases lying between them. The germline V gene has CDR1 SGDLS and CDR2 YYNGEE. The study's findings and limits: Spike-specific TCR breadth and depth rose after two AZD1222 doses. Baseline seropositivity characterized only a handful of AZD1222 recipients.

Sequencing was performed with immunoSEQ multiplex PCR; in TCRdb, only in-frame clones are kept and a portion is missing. This sample has 100,000 or so clones, with 85% to 90% found just once. This TCR derives from an adult in good health. Specimen: peripheral blood, collected on day 0 of AZD1222 vaccination. V usage is TRBV9 and J usage is TRBJ1-2; D possibly corresponds to TRBD1 (6 bases). CDR3 bases: TGTGCCAGCAGTCCAACAGGGACCTCTAACTATGGCTACACCTTC. This translates into CASSPTGTSNYGYTF.